One sample yielded the 6 T cell receptor beta chains listed below, sequenced in a study of regulatory T cells in long-lasting Graves disease. Described time point: persistent/refractory GD, antithyroid drugs over 5 years with positive TRAb. PBMC RNA served as the TCR library source. Through Arm-PCR of CDR3 regions and iRepertoire HTBI primers, TCR beta libraries were built. One entry per CDR3 protein results from TCRdb running MiXCR on the multiplex PCR reads. The table records almost 350,000 distinct CDR3 sequences, 15% to 20% of them present only once. This material consisted of peripheral blood mononuclear cells (PBMCs), taken when the disease was refractory, from a patient treated with antithyroid drugs. These receptors all come from a female donor with Graves disease.

This clonotype has a count of ten or more. DNA of the CDR3: TGTGCCAGCAGTCTGGACAGGCTTAGGTCGGGCACTGAAGCTTTCTTT. It codes for CASSLDRLRSGTEAFF. This chain joins TRBV27 and TRBJ1-1, with 7 bases aligning to TRBD1. Germline V gene data show CDR1 as MNHEY and CDR2 as SMNVEV (reference sequence). With V trimmed by 5 bases and J by 4 bases, 13 bases remained unmatched. The CDR3 covers 16 residues.

This clonotype was picked up many times. J is TRBJ2-7 and V is TRBV6-1, with no clear D. The V end lost 5 bases, the J end lost 0 bases, and 11 bases lay between the germline ends. Germline loops: CDR1 MNHNS, CDR2 SASEGT. The length of the CDR3 is 14 residues. CDR3 loop: CASSPDGSSYEQYF. The CDR3 DNA is TGTGCCAGCAGTCCCGACGGAAGCTCCTACGAGCAGTACTTC.

This clonotype was counted between two and nine times. The V call is TRBV29-1, the J call TRBJ1-1; D is uncertain. Germline V gene sequence: CDR1 SQVTM, CDR2 ANQGSEA. This CDR3 comprises 13 residues. Trimming removed 2 bases from V and 5 bases from J, with 12 bases in between. This CDR3 is CSVEKGEWTEAFF. Here the CDR3 DNA reads TGCAGCGTTGAAAAGGGTGAATGGACTGAAGCTTTCTTT.

This clonotype appeared many times. This sequence joins TRBV7-9 and TRBJ2-7; 9 bases map to TRBD2. Germline trimming cut 2 bases from V and 6 bases from J; bases unmatched to any gene: 8. The CDR3 is made up of 15 amino acids. CDR1 is SEHNR, CDR2 FQNEAQ, per germline (reference sequence). The CDR3 DNA follows: TGTGCCAGCAGCTTATCAGGCGGGGGGGCCGTCGAGCAGTACTTC. It specifies CASSLSGGGAVEQYF. Based on the CDR3 plus reference TRBV7-9 and TRBJ2-7, the full variable domain is DTGVSQNPRHKITKRGQNVTFRCDPISEHNRLYWYRQTLGQGPEFLTYFQNEAQLEKSRLLSDRFSAERPKGSFSTLEIQRTEQGDSAMYLCASSLSGGGAVEQYFGPGTRLTVT.

The chain is built from TRBV28 and TRBJ2-7, with 7 bases aligning to TRBD1. The V gene's germline CDR1 is MDHEN and CDR2 SYDVKM. Trimming took 7 bases from V and 0 from J; bases not matched to a gene: 9. CDR3 length equals 15 residues. CDR3 bases: TGTGCCAGCATTGATACAGGGGTGCCCTCCTACGAGCAGTACTTC. Translation: CASIDTGVPSYEQYF.

This clonotype was recorded a few times. The J gene is TRBJ1-6, the V gene TRBV5-6, with TRBD1 identical over 8 bases. Germline-derived CDR1 and CDR2 are SGHDT and YYEEEE. J lost 9 bases, V lost 7 bases, and 12 bases had no gene match. The CDR3 has 15 amino acids. Here the CDR3 DNA reads TGTGCCAGCCGGAGACTACAGGGGGACCCTTCACCCCTCCACTTT. Its protein product is CASRRLQGDPSPLHF.